The 19 T cell receptor beta chains below all came from one sample that was sequenced in a study of cytomegalovirus exposure and HLA in healthy donors. With 60 Vbeta and 13 Jbeta primers, the PCR was carried out. Sequencing used immunoSEQ multiplex PCR; TCRdb keeps in-frame clones, though not all of them. The data show approximately 250,000 clones, approximately 84% seen once. Sequenced input: PBMCs. The receptors derive from a girl aged 2-10 years in good health and CMV-seronegative.

This chain uses TRBV5-1 with TRBJ2-7, with 11 bases identical to TRBD2. The CDR3 totals 17 residues. J lost 5 bases, V lost 3 bases, and 13 bases had no gene match. The V gene's germline CDR1 is SGHRS and CDR2 YFSETQ. DNA of the CDR3: TGCGCCAGCAGCTCTTTTACTAGCGGGAGACCTATCCACGAGCAGTACTTC. It translates to CASSSFTSGRPIHEQYF.

The V gene is TRBV27, the J gene TRBJ1-2; D is undetermined. The CDR3 loop spans 14 amino acids. Per the germline V gene, CDR1 is MNHEY and CDR2 is SMNVEV (reference sequence). V was cut by 0 bases and J by 2 bases, with 7 bases left in between. The CDR3 sequence: CASSLSTGNYGYTF. In DNA, the CDR3 is TGTGCCAGCAGTTTATCGACGGGAAACTATGGCTACACCTTC.

The chain uses TRBV19 and TRBJ1-5; possibly TRBD1 for D (5 bases). Germline V gives CDR1 LNHDA, CDR2 SQIVND (reference sequence). The CDR3 length is 16 residues. V was clipped by 6 bases and J by 2 bases, with 17 bases between them. The CDR3 DNA reads as TGTGCCAGTAGACTTATGAGGGGAGGTGGCAATCAGCCCCAGCATTTT. It yields the protein CASRLMRGGGNQPQHF.

The V call is TRBV13, the J call TRBJ2-5; 9 positions match TRBD2. The CDR3 runs 15 residues. Trimming at V came to 3 bases and at J to 4 bases, leaving 6 bases not matched to a gene. The germline V gene has CDR1 PRHDT and CDR2 FYEKMQ (reference sequence). In nucleotides, the CDR3 is TGTGCCAGCAGCTTGGTGCGGGAGGGGAGAGAGACCCAGTACTTC. The encoded protein is CASSLVREGRETQYF. Combining the CDR3 with reference TRBV13 and TRBJ2-5 gives the whole variable domain AAGVIQSPRHLIKEKRETATLKCYPIPRHDTVYWYQQGPGQDPQFLISFYEKMQSDKGSIPDRFSAQQFSDYHSELNMSSLELGDSALYFCASSLVREGRETQYFGPGTRLLVL.

The chain is built from TRBV2 and TRBJ2-1; D perhaps matches TRBD2 (6 bases). Germline assignment: CDR1 SNHLY and CDR2 FYNNEI. The CDR3 contains 13 residues. Trimming shortened V by 10 bases and J by 4 bases, and 14 bases separated the two germline ends. The CDR3 region has the DNA TGTGCCACCGGACTATTAGGTTACAATGAGCAGTTCTTC. This gives the protein CATGLLGYNEQFF.

Of note for this clone: The germline gene is not matched at one end of the junction; a read error may be the cause. The genes are TRBV7-9 and TRBJ2-2, with 7 bases that match TRBD2. CDR3 length equals 17 residues. Germline CDR1 reads SEHNR; CDR2 reads FQNEAQ (reference sequence). The CDR3 DNA follows: TGTTCCAGCAGCTCCATTCCCCTAGCGGCTGTCACCGGGGAGCTGTTTTTT. Translated, it gives CSSSSIPLAAVTGELFF. The full variable domain, completed using reference TRBV7-9 and TRBJ2-2, is DTGVSQNPRHKITKRGQNVTFRCDPISEHNRLYWYRQTLGQGPEFLTYFQNEAQLEKSRLLSDRFSAERPKGSFSTLEIQRTEQGDSAMYLCSSSSIPLAAVTGELFFGEGSRLTVL.

The chain links TRBV7-9 to TRBJ2-2, with 7 positions matching TRBD1. The CDR3 is made up of 14 amino acids. The trim removed 5 bases at V and 1 base at J, leaving 1 base unmatched. CDR1 is SEHNR, CDR2 FQNEAQ, per germline (reference sequence). CDR3 in amino acids: CASSRQGNTGELFF. As DNA, the CDR3 is TGTGCCAGCAGCCGACAGGGGAACACCGGGGAGCTGTTTTTT.

The rearrangement joins TRBV30 to TRBJ1-1; D uncertain. In germline, CDR1 is GTSNPN, CDR2 SVGIG (reference sequence). Trimming took off 1 base at V and 4 bases at J, with 13 bases between the two ends. The CDR3 runs to 14 residues. The CDR3, as DNA: TGTGCCTGGAGTGGCAGCTGGGGAGGCACTGAAGCTTTCTTT. It translates to CAWSGSWGGTEAFF.

This chain links TRBV6-1 with TRBJ1-3; the D gene is possibly TRBD1 (6 bases). CDR1 and CDR2 (germline): MNHNS, SASEGT. V lost 5 bases, J lost 0 bases, and 11 bases lay in between. This CDR3 has 15 amino acids. The CDR3 DNA sequence: TGTGCCAGCAGTAGAAACAGGGTCTCTGGAAACACCATATATTTT. Amino acids: CASSRNRVSGNTIYF.

To note about this clone: The germline gene is not matched at one end of the junction; a read error may be the cause. V usage is TRBV7-9 and J usage is TRBJ2-6, with TRBD2 identical over 10 bases. Germline CDR1 is SEHNR and CDR2 is FQNEAQ (reference sequence). There are 16 residues in the CDR3. CDR3 sequence (DNA): TGCAGCATCCTTACTAGCGGGACCTCTGGGGCCAACGTCCTGACTTTC. Protein sequence: CSILTSGTSGANVLTF. The full variable domain, with the rest looked up from reference TRBV7-9 and TRBJ2-6, is DTGVSQNPRHKITKRGQNVTFRCDPISEHNRLYWYRQTLGQGPEFLTYFQNEAQLEKSRLLSDRFSAERPKGSFSTLEIQRTEQGDSAMYLCSILTSGTSGANVLTFGAGSRLTVL.

The chain links TRBV4-1 to TRBJ2-5; possible D gene TRBD2, 7 bases. The CDR3 length is 15 residues. Trimming took off 1 base at V and 4 bases at J, with 13 bases between the two ends. The germline V gene encodes CDR1 MGHRA and CDR2 YSYEKL. The CDR3 loop is CASSQGGGGGETQYF. CDR3 coding DNA: TGCGCCAGCAGCCAAGGGGGGGGCGGGGGAGAGACCCAGTACTTC.

This clone was found once. This chain connects TRBV6-5 to TRBJ2-5; D gene ambiguous. The CDR3 spans 15 residues. CDR1 is MNHEY, CDR2 SVGAGI, per germline. V was pared by 6 bases and J by 5 bases, with 19 bases between. The CDR3 DNA reads as TGTGCCAGCAGCCGTGTCGGCGACAACAGTGAGACCCAGTACTTC. As protein: CASSRVGDNSETQYF.

CDR3 nucleotides: TGCGCCAGCAGCTTGTGGGGACAGGGCAGCTCCTACGAGCAGTACTTC. Protein sequence: CASSLWGQGSSYEQYF. V gene TRBV5-1 combines with J gene TRBJ2-5, with TRBD1 matching over 9 bases. The J call could be wrong; TRBJ2-7 is a better fit for the DNA end. Germline V lookup: CDR1 SGHRS, CDR2 YFSETQ. CDR3 length: 16 amino acids.

The V gene is TRBV5-1, the J gene TRBJ2-7; D is perhaps TRBD1 (5 bases). Per germline, CDR1 SGHRS and CDR2 YFSETQ. Trimming took off 0 bases at V and 0 bases at J, with 16 bases between the two ends. CDR3 length: 17 amino acids. The CDR3 sequence is CASSLGALGGASYEQYF. For the CDR3, the DNA is TGCGCCAGCAGCTTGGGGGCCTTAGGTGGGGCCTCCTACGAGCAGTACTTC. Together with reference TRBV5-1 and TRBJ2-7, the CDR3 gives the full variable domain: KAGVTQTPRYLIKTRGQQVTLSCSPISGHRSVSWYQQTPGQGLQFLFEYFSETQRNKGNFPGRFSGRQFSNSRSEMNVSTLELGDSALYLCASSLGALGGASYEQYFGPGTRLTVT.

The rearrangement uses TRBV29-1 and TRBJ2-1; TRBD1 aligns across 8 bases. Germline loops: CDR1 SQVTM, CDR2 ANQGSEA. V trimming: 7 bases; J trimming: 2 bases; junction bases outside the gene matches: 7. The CDR3 is 14 residues long. CDR3 DNA: TGCAGCGGGGGCAGGACAGGGACCTACAATGAGCAGTTCTTC. Protein sequence: CSGGRTGTYNEQFF.

J is TRBJ2-1 and V is TRBV5-1, with a weak D call TRBD2 (6 bases). Trimming removed 3 bases from V and 9 bases from J, with 16 bases in between. The germline gives CDR1 SGHRS, CDR2 YFSETQ. The CDR3 loop spans 14 amino acids. The CDR3 DNA sequence: TGCGCCAGCAGCTCCTCAGGAGGGGTTGGTGAGCAGTTCTTC. Translating gives CASSSSGGVGEQFF.

Only a few counts were recorded for this clone. J is TRBJ1-3 and V is TRBV30; D is perhaps TRBD1 (5 bases). Germline CDR1 GTSNPN, CDR2 SVGIG (reference sequence). This CDR3 is 16 amino acids long. The germline V and J ends were trimmed by 4 bases and 0 bases, with 16 bases remaining between them. This CDR3 is CAWIPSWGDSGNTIYF. The CDR3, as DNA: TGTGCCTGGATCCCCAGTTGGGGGGACTCTGGAAACACCATATATTTT.

The chain joins TRBV2 to TRBJ2-6, with D possibly matching TRBD1 (6 bases). The germline V and J ends were trimmed by 8 bases and 4 bases, with 12 bases remaining between them. The CDR3 is 14 residues long. CDR1 is SNHLY, CDR2 FYNNEI, per germline. CDR3 amino acids: CASHRVAGANVLTF. For the CDR3, the DNA is TGTGCCAGCCACAGGGTGGCAGGGGCCAACGTCCTGACTTTC. Supplemented by reference TRBV2 and TRBJ2-6, the full variable domain reads EPEVTQTPSHQVTQMGQEVILRCVPISNHLYFYWYRQILGQKVEFLVSFYNNEISEKSEIFDDQFSVERPDGSNFTLKIRSTKLEDSAMYFCASHRVAGANVLTFGAGSRLTVL.

The chain couples TRBV4-1 to TRBJ1-4, with D possibly being TRBD1 (5 bases). Germline assignment: CDR1 MGHRA and CDR2 YSYEKL. The CDR3 is 14 amino acids. Trimming stripped 3 bases from V and 8 bases from J, with 13 bases between. The CDR3 sequence: CASSHPGGREKLFF. CDR3 nucleotides: TGCGCCAGCAGCCACCCCGGGGGTCGGGAAAAACTGTTTTTT.